This TCR beta chain comes out of a study of patients and donors after allogeneic stem cell transplantation. The CDR3 loop spans 16 amino acids. Per the germline V gene, CDR1 is KGHDR and CDR2 is SFDVKD. V was cut by 1 base and J by 3 bases, with 12 bases left in between. Each CDR3 protein is one row after TCRdb ran MiXCR on the RT-PCR reads. The table lists about 960,000 distinct CDR3 sequences, over 15% of them singletons. This clonotype was seen at least ten times. The sequence was obtained from a human donor who was either an allogeneic HSCT recipient or a stem cell or donor lymphocyte infusion donor (not recorded which). It is not recorded whose cells these are; they may come from a transplant donor. Input material: blood, either unsorted or a sorted T cell fraction (not recorded which). The chain joins TRBV24-1 to TRBJ1-5; D is uncertain. CDR3 loop: CATSDLSGPLNQPQHF. CDR3 coding DNA: TGTGCCACCAGTGATTTAAGTGGGCCACTCAATCAGCCCCAGCATTTT.